Each of the 17 T cell receptor beta chains below was sequenced from the same sample in a study of OX40 agonist ivuxolimab in advanced cancers. Generated by immunoSEQ multiplex PCR, the TCRdb table keeps only in-frame clones and is missing some. The data show about 47,000 clones, about 85% seen once. Sequencing was performed on CD4+ or CD8+ T cells sorted from blood, taken in a trial of the OX40 agonist ivuxolimab. These receptors all stem from an adult with an advanced solid tumor such as melanoma, head and neck, liver or kidney cancer.

The chain uses TRBV4-3 and TRBJ2-4, with 8 bases lining up with TRBD1. V lost 0 bases, J lost 7 bases, and 5 bases stayed unmatched. The CDR3 loop spans 15 amino acids. The germline CDR1 and CDR2 sequences are LGHNA and YSLEER. Here the CDR3 reads CASSQDGQGKNIQYF. The CDR3 nucleotides read TGCGCCAGCAGCCAAGATGGACAGGGCAAGAACATTCAGTACTTC.

The chain uses TRBV29-1 and TRBJ2-7; D gene ambiguous. Per germline, CDR1 SQVTM and CDR2 ANQGSEA. CDR3 length: 11 residues. With 4 bases removed from V and 3 bases from J, the gap between germline ends came to 7 bases. DNA of the CDR3: TGCAGCGTTGGGACGGACTACGAGCAGTACTTC. Protein sequence: CSVGTDYEQYF.

This clone was found once. The gene calls are TRBV29-1 and TRBJ1-2; TRBD1 matches at 11 bases. Germline assignment: CDR1 SQVTM and CDR2 ANQGSEA. The trim removed 6 bases at V and 5 bases at J, leaving 14 bases unmatched. The CDR3 has 16 residues. The CDR3 protein is CSVDGQGAHGGYGYTF. Here the CDR3 DNA reads TGCAGCGTGGATGGACAGGGGGCCCATGGGGGGTATGGCTACACCTTC.

This chain connects TRBV27 to TRBJ1-2; D not certain. Trimming pared 3 bases from V and 6 bases from J, leaving 17 bases between. The CDR3 runs to 15 residues. The germline V gene has CDR1 MNHEY and CDR2 SMNVEV (reference sequence). The CDR3, as DNA: TGTGCCAGCAGTTTTACCGCTCCGACGAATCATGGCTACACCTTC. Its protein product is CASSFTAPTNHGYTF.

The sample holds a few counts of this clone. The chain uses TRBV9 and TRBJ2-7, with D tentatively TRBD2 (5 bases). V dropped 4 bases and J dropped 4 bases, with 18 bases sitting between them. Germline CDR1 and CDR2: SGDLS and YYNGEE. The length of the CDR3 is 15 residues. CDR3 DNA: TGTGCCAGCAGCCCCCTCAGTTCGGGGTATTACGAGCAGTACTTC. It is translated as CASSPLSSGYYEQYF.

This chain connects TRBV6-5 to TRBJ2-7, with D perhaps matching TRBD1 (6 bases). Trimming took off 4 bases at V and 3 bases at J, with 10 bases between the two ends. This CDR3 is 13 amino acids long. CDR1 is MNHEY and CDR2 is SVGAGI in the germline V gene. The CDR3 spells CASSWTADYEQYF. The CDR3 coding sequence is TGTGCCAGCAGTTGGACAGCCGACTACGAGCAGTACTTC.

The chain has TRBV27 and TRBJ2-2, with D perhaps TRBD1 (6 bases). Germline loops: CDR1 MNHEY, CDR2 SMNVEV (reference sequence). V gave up 6 bases and J gave up 6 bases, with 11 bases separating them. This CDR3 region has 13 residues. This CDR3 reads CASRGQGAGELFF. The CDR3 nucleotides read TGTGCCAGCAGGGGACAAGGCGCCGGGGAGCTGTTTTTT.

The chain couples TRBV19 to TRBJ1-1; 10 bases are a match to TRBD1. CDR1 is LNHDA and CDR2 is SQIVND in the germline V gene (reference sequence). There are 16 residues in the CDR3. Trimming removed 3 bases from V and 0 bases from J; junction bases left unmatched: 4. This CDR3 is CASSIRTGGMNTEAFF. The CDR3 DNA sequence: TGTGCCAGTAGTATTCGGACAGGGGGAATGAACACTGAAGCTTTCTTT.

V is TRBV5-6 and J is TRBJ1-2; a possible D gene is TRBD1 (6 bases). Germline V lookup: CDR1 SGHDT, CDR2 YYEEEE. Trimming removed 0 bases at V and 5 bases at J, with 14 bases between. The CDR3 has 15 amino acids. CDR3 sequence (DNA): TGTGCCAGCAGCTTGGGTCCAGGGGCGCGGTATGGCTACACCTTC. Its protein product is CASSLGPGARYGYTF.

The chain links TRBV4-3 to TRBJ2-3, with TRBD2 matching 13 bases. CDR1 is LGHNA, CDR2 YSLEER, per germline. After removal of 1 base from V and 2 bases from J, the junction contained 15 bases not matched to a gene. The CDR3 totals 21 residues. CDR3 residues: CASSQVEGRLAGGFPTDTQYF. In DNA form, the CDR3 reads TGCGCCAGCAGCCAAGTTGAGGGGAGACTAGCGGGGGGCTTTCCCACAGATACGCAGTATTTT.

The V and J genes are TRBV7-2 and TRBJ2-3; TRBD2 agrees at 10 bases. Trimming at V came to 1 base and at J to 4 bases, leaving 8 bases not matched to a gene. The CDR3 consists of 17 residues. From germline, CDR1 is SGHTA and CDR2 FQGNSA. The DNA for the CDR3 is TGTGCCAGCAGCTTAGAGTTAGCGGGGGGCAGGGCAGATACGCAGTATTTT. Its protein is CASSLELAGGRADTQYF.

J is TRBJ1-1 and V is TRBV5-8; D remains unclear. V shed 2 bases and J shed 2 bases, with 4 bases lying between them. The germline CDR1 and CDR2 sequences are SGHTS and YDEGEE. There are 12 residues in the CDR3. The CDR3 loop is CASSFYNTEAFF. For the CDR3, the DNA is TGTGCCAGCAGCTTTTATAACACTGAAGCTTTCTTT.

The chain has TRBV27 and TRBJ1-5; TRBD1 is a possible D gene (5 bases). Germline CDR1 and CDR2: MNHEY and SMNVEV (reference sequence). Trimming stripped 11 bases from V and 8 bases from J, with 19 bases between. The CDR3 extends over 13 amino acids. The chain's CDR3 is CASWRGIPEPQHF. DNA of the CDR3: TGTGCCTCCTGGCGGGGCATCCCGGAGCCCCAGCATTTT.

The chain links TRBV13 to TRBJ1-1; TRBD1 matches at 8 bases. Germline values: CDR1 PRHDT, CDR2 FYEKMQ (reference sequence). The CDR3 length is 15 residues. Trimming took 5 bases from V and 5 from J; bases not matched to a gene: 10. CDR3 nucleotides: TGTGCCAGCAGCCTTGTAGGACAGGGCTATACTGAAGCTTTCTTT. Encoded protein: CASSLVGQGYTEAFF.

The J gene is TRBJ1-5, the V gene TRBV4-1, with D perhaps matching TRBD1 (5 bases). Trimming took 4 bases from V and 5 from J, leaving 15 bases between them. CDR3 length: 15 residues. Germline values: CDR1 MGHRA, CDR2 YSYEKL. CDR3 amino acids: CASSPPPGPYQPQHF. Written as DNA, the CDR3 is TGCGCCAGCAGCCCGCCCCCGGGACCCTATCAGCCCCAGCATTTT.

This sequence joins TRBV1 and TRBJ2-3; the listed D gene, TRBD2, was not tested against the DNA. TRBV1 is reported as a pseudogene. The CDR3 runs to 18 residues. CDR3 nucleotide sequence: TGCACCAGCAGCCAAGGACTAGCGGGGGGGCTGCTGACTGATACGCAGTATTTT. It is translated as CTSSQGLAGGLLTDTQYF.

Here the CDR3 reads CASSHMAVSGGYTF. The CDR3 bases are TGTGCCAGCAGTCACATGGCCGTTTCAGGGGGCTACACCTTC. The chain couples TRBV6-6 to TRBJ1-2, with D tentatively TRBD1 (5 bases). Germline CDR1 is MNHNY and CDR2 is SVGAGI (reference sequence). V was pared by 5 bases and J by 8 bases, with 18 bases between. The CDR3 is 14 amino acids.